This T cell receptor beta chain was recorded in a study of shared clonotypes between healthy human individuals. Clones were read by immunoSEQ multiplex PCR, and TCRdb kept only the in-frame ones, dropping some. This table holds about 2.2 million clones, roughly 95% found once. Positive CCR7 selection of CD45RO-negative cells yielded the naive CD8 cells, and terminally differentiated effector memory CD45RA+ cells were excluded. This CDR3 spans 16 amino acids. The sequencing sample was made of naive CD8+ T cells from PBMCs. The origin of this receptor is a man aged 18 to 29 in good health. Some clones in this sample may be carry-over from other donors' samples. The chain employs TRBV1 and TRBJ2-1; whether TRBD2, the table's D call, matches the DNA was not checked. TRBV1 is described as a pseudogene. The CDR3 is CTSSQDVEREGLEQFF. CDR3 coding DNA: TGCACCAGCAGCCAAGACGTCGAGCGGGAGGGCCTGGAGCAGTTCTTC.